This TCR beta chain was profiled in a study of blood T cells in healthy people across ages. Per individual sample, total RNA of at least 5.5 micrograms was extracted. This CDR3 contains 14 residues. Germline V gene sequence: CDR1 SGHTA, CDR2 FQGNSA. With V trimmed by 6 bases and J by 5 bases, 4 bases remained unmatched. Together with a sample-barcoded 5' primer, a J-beta primer mix was included in a second PCR lasting about 6 to 11 cycles. TCRdb processed the 5' RACE reads anew with MiXCR; each CDR3 protein has one entry. The sample records 1,500,000 or so distinct CDR3 sequences, approximately 59% being singletons.

This TCR derives from a man younger than 35 in good health. The sample comprised blood. The J gene is TRBJ2-3, the V gene TRBV7-2, with 11 positions matching TRBD2. CDR3 in amino acids: CASRSLAGGDTQYF. CDR3 bases: TGTGCCAGCAGGAGTCTAGCGGGAGGAGATACGCAGTATTTT.